This TCR beta chain was sequenced during a study of cytomegalovirus exposure and HLA in healthy donors (dated by TCRdb to 2016 to 2017). Broadly, across the study: An earlier analysis of roughly 500 of the donors reported more than 250 Gb of sequence data and 117 million unique TCR beta sequences from about 200 million T cells. An earlier analysis of around 640 of the donors used high-throughput TCR beta sequencing to judge whether each TCR beta V gene segment behaved as functional or pseudogenic. On average, roughly 200,000 unique TCR beta nucleotide sequences were sequenced per donor among a few hundred genotyped donors of the cohort, with roughly 18% of those sequences being non-productive. In addition to the first cohort of 666 subjects, a separate validation cohort of 120 different subjects was used. In a later genetic analysis, genome-wide SNP genotypes for about 55% of the 666 donors were used, and that subset was treated as a discovery cohort. The aim of the study was to test whether cataloging public T cell receptors could identify signatures of past pathogen exposure. Approximately 310 gigabases of sequencing data and 70 million to 100 million unique TCR sequences made up an early release that covered nearly 650 HLA-typed donors. The study profiled the T cell repertoires of fewer than 850 subjects by immunosequencing and related them to cytomegalovirus serostatus. A later analysis re-analyzed previously published TCR beta repertoires from roughly 600 donors and added high-resolution HLA genotyping to study TCR occurrence patterns. Because of strong linkage in the cohort, roughly five DR-DQ haplotypes were treated as single units for association and clustering. Typing coverage varied by locus: about 620-640 donors for A, B, C, DRB1 and DQB1; roughly 520 for DQA1; about 590 for DPA1; 400 to 480 for DPB1. Donor age, sex, ethnicity and CMV serostatus were compiled alongside the repertoire data. High-throughput TCR immunosequencing, statistical association of individual TCRs with disease status, and machine learning were combined to predict cytomegalovirus infection status. The genetic ancestry cluster associated with self-reported Caucasian donors included 81% of the approximately 430 genotyped donors. Rather than using new phenotypic data, the later analysis identified candidate immune exposures from TCR beta sequences and from how often those sequences occurred across donors. Every repertoire in the discovery cohort had been generated on one and the same sequencing platform. HLA typing included class I and class II loci at four-digit resolution.

For this clone: This clone's antigen is unknown. Per-nucleotide qualities are absent, and no much larger clonotype sits a single base away.

The study at large found these results: A total of 150 to 200 TCR beta chains were listed by the study as associated with cytomegalovirus. Because HLA typing was missing for some donors at each locus, association tests included only the typed subset. Sequencing depth was assumed to be roughly uniform across donors in the presence/absence analyses, though that assumption may not hold. A group of highly shared sequence variants was considered likely to be a technical artifact of the sequencing pipeline. In both the original and validation cohorts, the classifier was reported to diagnose cytomegalovirus status with high specificity and sensitivity. In a later analysis, several top co-occurrence clusters were reported to appear linked to parvovirus B19, influenza, CMV and Epstein-Barr virus. Across donors, most TCR sequences were observed very rarely, whereas some public TCRs were present in many individuals. The only immune exposure information available for the cohort was CMV serostatus. In a later analysis, TCR association rates were found to vary across HLA loci, with the most associated TCRs seen for DRB1 alleles and the fewest for HLA-C alleles. Some IMGT-functional V segments, including TRBV6-2 and TRBV6-3, could not be told apart with the 87-base-pair reads, so those segments were excluded. Because counts were too low, some 16 rarely observed V segments, including chromosome 9 orphons, were excluded from the earlier analysis of under 650 of the donors. In a later analysis, HLA-associated TCR beta chains showed more clonal expansion and lower generation probabilities than non-associated chains that were equally common. According to a later genetic analysis, donors in an Asian-associated ancestry cluster had fewer N-insertions in productive TCRs than the approximately 650-donor mean. Strong co-occurrence of HLA alleles, especially DR and DQ, made assigning TCR associations to individual alleles difficult. A later analysis associated about 17,000 TCR beta sequences with specific HLA alleles at a false discovery rate of 0.05. According to the authors, the approach could potentially be generalized to other disease states and immunological phenotypes. Correlated functional status among segregating V segments might reflect linkage disequilibrium, but an unknown experimental factor could not be ruled out. Three of the identified cytomegalovirus-associated TCR beta chains were confirmed in vitro to be specific for cytomegalovirus antigens. A later genetic analysis associated a missense DCLRE1C variant with V-gene and J-gene trimming of TCR beta chains, and an independent cohort replicated the association. A further reported finding was that TCR beta sequences accurately predicted the HLA-A and HLA-B alleles for most subjects in the first cohort. In an earlier analysis of more than 450 of the donors, most TCR beta V segments were observed in productive rearrangements about 87% or about 30% of the time, broadly matching IMGT annotations. In this cohort, only TCR beta chains were sequenced, and detectable features were limited by the absence of alpha or paired-chain data. A later analysis found that most CMV-associated TCR beta chains appeared HLA-restricted, with HLA associations seemingly driven largely by CMV exposure.

The cohort consisted of 650 to 700 healthy bone marrow donors. All cohort members were sampled while nominally healthy, although unrecorded immune exposures were likely present. The donor was CMV seropositive and belonged to the group of around 300 seropositive cohort members. Each donor provided a peripheral blood sample, and peripheral blood mononuclear cells were used for TCR beta sequencing. Genomic DNA extraction from the blood cell samples was performed with the Qiagen DNeasy Blood Extraction Kit. The library was prepared using the immunoSEQ multiplex PCR assay. For the multiplex PCR, a mixture combining 60 forward primers for TCR Vbeta segments and 13 reverse primers for TCR Jbeta segments was used. Amplification of the CDR3 region of rearranged TCR beta genes was performed with a multiplex PCR assay on genomic DNA. The amplified TCR beta libraries were sequenced on the Illumina HiSeq System as 87-base-pair reads. The original pipeline was this. Across the 700 or so repertoires, a later analysis counted tens of millions of unique TCR beta chains, approximately 10 million of which were shared by at least two donors. A nearest-neighbor algorithm error-corrected the raw reads and collapsed the reads into unique sequences, merging closely related sequences to remove PCR and sequencing errors. V, D and J gene segments were assigned by aligning CDR3 sequences to IMGT reference sequences. For a sequence to be retained, a match of at least six nucleotides to both a V gene segment and a J gene segment was required. A rearrangement counted as productive if the CDR3 had no stop codons and remained in frame with V and J, and every other rearrangement counted as non-productive. CDR3 was defined by IMGT convention, running from the second conserved V-encoded cysteine to the conserved J-encoded phenylalanine. Sequences without an unambiguous match to a single V gene segment were excluded from the earlier analysis of several hundred of the donors. In an earlier analysis of around 590 of the donors, a V segment was called functional when productive rearrangements were above 56.7%, and segregating when the standard deviation between donors exceeded 5%. To diagnose cytomegalovirus status from the catalog of TCR beta chain sequences, a statistical classification framework was built. In a later analysis, V and J genes were assigned by comparing TCR nucleotide sequences against IMGT/GENE-DB human TR gene sequences. Using the TCRdist pipeline, a later analysis assigned CDR3 sequences along with most-parsimonious VDJ recombination scenarios. In a later analysis, every TCR beta chain was defined by the combination of its CDR3 amino acid sequence and its V-gene family, and reads without a unique V-gene family were dropped. In a later analysis, approximately 640 highly shared, low-generation-probability nucleotide sequences were removed to address suspected cross-contamination and a sequencing artifact. For each public chain, a later analysis derived a clonal expansion index from normalized ranks of inferred template counts within each repertoire. In a later analysis, generation probabilities were computed with a VDJ recombination model fitted to out-of-frame rearrangements, and the resulting probabilities were checked against IGoR. A later analysis scored TCR-TCR, TCR-HLA and TCR-CMV co-occurrence with hypergeometric tests, applying a repertoire-size bias correction to TCR pairs. False discovery rates were estimated in a later analysis by permuting HLA or CMV assignments 20 times. In a later analysis, co-occurring TCRs were grouped with DBSCAN, and TCRdist sequence similarity was added when clustering was performed within HLA-allele-positive subsets. Co-occurrence clustering excluded repertoires with fewer than 30,000 or more than 120,000 public chains, plus five with anomalous nucleotide sharing. The table comes from immuneACCESS by way of TCRdb, which keeps in-frame sequences with V and J called. Part of the clones is missing from these tables; in studies checked, under half for an unresolved V gene and the rest for unknown reasons. The D gene and trimming were derived from the DNA, and the V and J assignments and clone size from that table. The sample has 110,000 to 150,000 clones on record, around 81% of them singletons. In total, the top ten clones hold around 6.8% of the sample.

The CDR3 runs 17 residues from the cysteine to the phenylalanine. The CDR3 DNA has 51 bases and is translated from base 1. The germline V gene provides CDR1 ENHRY and CDR2 SYGVKD. The germline V and J ends show losses of 6 bases and 0 bases respectively, and no gene match explains 12 bases of the junction. The chain employs TRBV10-3 and TRBJ2-7; 9 bases in the middle match TRBD1. The sample comprised PBMCs. This TCR was recovered from a man aged 35-49 years in good health and CMV-seropositive. For the CDR3, the sequence is CAISRSSGQGPSYEQYF. The nucleotide sequence reads TGTGCCATCAGCCGCTCATCCGGACAGGGGCCCTCCTACGAGCAGTACTTC.